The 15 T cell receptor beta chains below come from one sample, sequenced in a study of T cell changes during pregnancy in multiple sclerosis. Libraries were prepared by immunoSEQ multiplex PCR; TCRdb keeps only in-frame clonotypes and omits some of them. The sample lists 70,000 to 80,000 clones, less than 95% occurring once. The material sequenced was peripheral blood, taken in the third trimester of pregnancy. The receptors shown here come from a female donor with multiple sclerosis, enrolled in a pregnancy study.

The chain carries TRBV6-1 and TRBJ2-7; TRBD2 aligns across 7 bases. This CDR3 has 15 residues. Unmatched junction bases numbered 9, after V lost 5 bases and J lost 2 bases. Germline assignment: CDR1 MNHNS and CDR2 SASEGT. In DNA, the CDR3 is TGTGCCAGCAGTCCTCCTAGGCGGGGGACCTACGAGCAGTACTTC. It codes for CASSPPRRGTYEQYF.

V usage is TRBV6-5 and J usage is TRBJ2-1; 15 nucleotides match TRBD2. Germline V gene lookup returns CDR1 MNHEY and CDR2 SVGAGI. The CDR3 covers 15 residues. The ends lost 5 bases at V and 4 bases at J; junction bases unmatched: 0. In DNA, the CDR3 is TGTGCCAGCAGTGGGACTAGCGGGGGGTACAATGAGCAGTTCTTC. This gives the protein CASSGTSGGYNEQFF.

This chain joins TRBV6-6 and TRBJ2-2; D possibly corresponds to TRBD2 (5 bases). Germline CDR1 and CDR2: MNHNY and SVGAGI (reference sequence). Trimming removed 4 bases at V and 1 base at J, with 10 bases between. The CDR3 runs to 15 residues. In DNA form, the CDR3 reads TGTGCCAGCAGTTTTCGAGGGAGGAACACCGGGGAGCTGTTTTTT. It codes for CASSFRGRNTGELFF.

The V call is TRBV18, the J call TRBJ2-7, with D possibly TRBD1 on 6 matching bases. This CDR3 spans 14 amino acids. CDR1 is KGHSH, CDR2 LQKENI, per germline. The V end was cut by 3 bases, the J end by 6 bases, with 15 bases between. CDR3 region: CASSPPAPGVEQYF. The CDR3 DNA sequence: TGTGCCAGCTCACCTCCTGCCCCAGGGGTCGAGCAGTACTTC.

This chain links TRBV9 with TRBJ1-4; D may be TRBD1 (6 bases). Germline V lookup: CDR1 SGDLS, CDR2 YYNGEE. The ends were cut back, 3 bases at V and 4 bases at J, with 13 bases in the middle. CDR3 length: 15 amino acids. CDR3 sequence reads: CASSETDSYNEKLFF. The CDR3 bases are TGTGCCAGCAGCGAGACGGACAGTTATAATGAAAAACTGTTTTTT.

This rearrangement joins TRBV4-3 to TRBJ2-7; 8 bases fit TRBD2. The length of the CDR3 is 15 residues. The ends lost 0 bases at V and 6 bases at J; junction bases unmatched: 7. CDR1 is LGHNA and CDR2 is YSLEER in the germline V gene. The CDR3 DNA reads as TGCGCCAGCAGCCAAGATCGAGGGGCGGGGGGCGAGCAGTACTTC. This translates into CASSQDRGAGGEQYF.

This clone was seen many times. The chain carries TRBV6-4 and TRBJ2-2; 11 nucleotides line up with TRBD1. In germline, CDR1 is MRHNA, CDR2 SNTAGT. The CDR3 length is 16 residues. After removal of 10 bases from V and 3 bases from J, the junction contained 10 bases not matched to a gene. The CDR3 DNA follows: TGTGCCACTCAAAAAACGGGACAGGGGGACACCGGGGAGCTGTTTTTT. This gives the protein CATQKTGQGDTGELFF.

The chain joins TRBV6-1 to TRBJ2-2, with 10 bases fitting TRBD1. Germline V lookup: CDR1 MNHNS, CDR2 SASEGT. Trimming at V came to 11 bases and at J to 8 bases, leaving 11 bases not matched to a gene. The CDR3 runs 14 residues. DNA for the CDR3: TGTGCCGGACAATGGGACAGGGGAGGAGGGGAGCTGTTTTTT. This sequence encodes CAGQWDRGGGELFF.

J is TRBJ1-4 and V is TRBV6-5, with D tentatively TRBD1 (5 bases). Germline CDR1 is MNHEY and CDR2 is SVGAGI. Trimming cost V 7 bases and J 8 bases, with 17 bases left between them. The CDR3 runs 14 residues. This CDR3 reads CASTQRTGGEKLFF. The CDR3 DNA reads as TGTGCCAGCACCCAGAGGACGGGGGGAGAAAAACTGTTTTTT.

CDR3 sequence (DNA): TGTGCCACCGGGACTAGCGGGGACCAAGAGACCCAGTACTTC. Translated, it gives CATGTSGDQETQYF. The chain carries TRBV25-1 and TRBJ2-5; 13 bases fit TRBD2. V shed 10 bases, J shed 0 bases, and the junction held 2 bases outside the gene matches. CDR3 length: 14 amino acids. Germline lookup yields CDR1 MGHDK and CDR2 SYGVNS.

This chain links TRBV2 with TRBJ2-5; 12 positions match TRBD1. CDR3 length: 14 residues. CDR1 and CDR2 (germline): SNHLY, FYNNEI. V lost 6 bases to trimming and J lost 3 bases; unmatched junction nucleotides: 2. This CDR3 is CASRGQGAKETQYF. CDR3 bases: TGTGCCAGCAGGGGACAGGGGGCAAAAGAGACCCAGTACTTC.

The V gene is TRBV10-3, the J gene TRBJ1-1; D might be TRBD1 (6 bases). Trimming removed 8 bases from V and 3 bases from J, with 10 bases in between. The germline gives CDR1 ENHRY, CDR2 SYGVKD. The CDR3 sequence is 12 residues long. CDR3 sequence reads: CAIAGVDTEAFF. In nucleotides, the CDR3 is TGTGCCATCGCAGGGGTGGACACTGAAGCTTTCTTT.

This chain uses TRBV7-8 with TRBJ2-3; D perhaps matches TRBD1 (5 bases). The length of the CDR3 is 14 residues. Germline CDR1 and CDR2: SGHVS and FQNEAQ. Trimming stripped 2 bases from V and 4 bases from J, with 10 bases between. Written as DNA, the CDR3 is TGTGCCAGCAGCTTATCCAGGGTGGCAGATACGCAGTATTTT. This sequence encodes CASSLSRVADTQYF.

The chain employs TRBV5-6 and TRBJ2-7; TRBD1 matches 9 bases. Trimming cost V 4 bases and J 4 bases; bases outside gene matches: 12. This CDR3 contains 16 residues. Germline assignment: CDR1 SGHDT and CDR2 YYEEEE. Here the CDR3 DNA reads TGTGCCAGCAGCCCAGCCGTAGGACAGGGGCTGTACGAGCAGTACTTC. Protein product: CASSPAVGQGLYEQYF.

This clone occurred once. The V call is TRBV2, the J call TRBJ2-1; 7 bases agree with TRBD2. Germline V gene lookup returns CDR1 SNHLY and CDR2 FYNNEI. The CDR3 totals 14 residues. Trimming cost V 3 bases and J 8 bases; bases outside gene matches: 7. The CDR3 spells CASSEKRLAHEQFF. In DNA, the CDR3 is TGTGCCAGCAGTGAGAAGAGACTAGCCCATGAGCAGTTCTTC. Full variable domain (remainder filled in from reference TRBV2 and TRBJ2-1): EPEVTQTPSHQVTQMGQEVILRCVPISNHLYFYWYRQILGQKVEFLVSFYNNEISEKSEIFDDQFSVERPDGSNFTLKIRSTKLEDSAMYFCASSEKRLAHEQFFGPGTRLTVL.